The 16 T cell receptor beta chains below were found in one sample sequenced in a study of blood T cell repertoires in COVID-19. Generated by immunoSEQ multiplex PCR, the TCRdb table keeps only in-frame clones and is missing some. Here the sample spans 270,000 or so clones, around 83% being singletons. Sample: PBMCs or T cells enriched from blood (not recorded which). All receptors derive from a woman aged 45-65 years who had been exposed to COVID-19.

The DNA of the CDR3 is TGCGCCAGCAGCTCCGGACTAGCGGGGGGGAACACAGATACGCAGTATTTT. Translated: CASSSGLAGGNTDTQYF. The chain uses TRBV5-1 and TRBJ2-3; 15 bases match TRBD2. Germline V gives CDR1 SGHRS, CDR2 YFSETQ. The CDR3 sequence is 17 residues long. After removal of 3 bases from V and 2 bases from J, the junction contained 4 bases not matched to a gene.

The CDR3, as DNA: TGTGCCAGCAGCCCTTTAGCGGGGGGGCGGGAGACCCAGTACTTC. This gives the protein CASSPLAGGRETQYF. The chain links TRBV7-2 to TRBJ2-5; 11 nucleotides line up with TRBD2. The germline V gene encodes CDR1 SGHTA and CDR2 FQGNSA. CDR3 length equals 15 residues. V lost 5 bases and J lost 5; bases outside the gene matches: 7.

CDR3 residues: CASSEGFREETQYF. The CDR3 region has the DNA TGTGCCAGCAGTGAGGGGTTTCGGGAGGAGACCCAGTACTTC. The rearrangement uses TRBV2 and TRBJ2-5; a possible D gene is TRBD2 (6 bases). V dropped 3 bases and J dropped 5 bases, with 13 bases sitting between them. CDR1 SNHLY and CDR2 FYNNEI come from the germline V gene. This CDR3 spans 14 amino acids.

V and J are TRBV25-1 and TRBJ1-1; D remains unclear. V was pared by 3 bases and J by 7 bases, with 9 bases between. The length of the CDR3 is 12 residues. Germline CDR1 reads MGHDK; CDR2 reads SYGVNS. The CDR3 sequence is CASSESVHEAFF. The CDR3 DNA sequence: TGTGCCAGCAGTGAGAGCGTTCATGAAGCTTTCTTT.

This sequence joins TRBV5-1 and TRBJ2-1; D is unclear. Trimming took 2 bases from V and 7 from J, leaving 22 bases between them. This CDR3 is built from 17 residues. CDR1 and CDR2 (germline): SGHRS, YFSETQ. As DNA, the CDR3 is TGCGCCAGCAGCTTAGTAGGTAGAGAGGCCGGTTGGAATGAGCAGTTCTTC. Translating gives CASSLVGREAGWNEQFF. Full variable domain (remainder filled in from reference TRBV5-1 and TRBJ2-1): KAGVTQTPRYLIKTRGQQVTLSCSPISGHRSVSWYQQTPGQGLQFLFEYFSETQRNKGNFPGRFSGRQFSNSRSEMNVSTLELGDSALYLCASSLVGREAGWNEQFFGPGTRLTVL.

For the CDR3, the DNA is TGTGCCACCAGTGATTTTAGCGGGGGGGCCTACAATGAGCAGTTCTTC. This gives the protein CATSDFSGGAYNEQFF. V and J are TRBV24-1 and TRBJ2-1, with 11 bases aligning to TRBD2. Germline V gene sequence: CDR1 KGHDR, CDR2 SFDVKD. CDR3 length equals 16 residues. Trimming removed 1 base from V and 2 bases from J; junction bases left unmatched: 0.

This clone has a count of ten or more. V and J are TRBV6-1 and TRBJ1-1, with unresolved D. CDR3 length: 12 amino acids. Between the trimmed V and J ends, which lost 0 bases and 8 bases, there was a span of 7 bases. Germline-derived CDR1 and CDR2 are MNHNS and SASEGT. CDR3 nucleotide sequence: TGTGCCAGCAGTGAAGCACAGAGAGAAGCTTTCTTT. It codes for CASSEAQREAFF.

The V call is TRBV5-8, the J call TRBJ2-5, with 10 positions matching TRBD2. Germline values: CDR1 SGHTS, CDR2 YDEGEE. The CDR3 totals 15 residues. Trimming removed 4 bases from V and 3 bases from J; junction bases left unmatched: 6. CDR3 coding DNA: TGTGCCAGCAGCACCTCCGGGACTAGCGAAGAGACCCAGTACTTC. Its translation: CASSTSGTSEETQYF.

This sequence joins TRBV4-1 and TRBJ2-3; D gene unclear. This CDR3 has 14 residues. From germline, CDR1 is MGHRA and CDR2 YSYEKL. V dropped 3 bases and J dropped 2 bases, with 9 bases sitting between them. The CDR3 coding sequence is TGCGCCAGCAGCCAGGGTGACTCCACAGATACGCAGTATTTT. It translates to CASSQGDSTDTQYF.

This clone was found a few times. This chain uses TRBV5-5 with TRBJ1-2, with 10 bases that match TRBD1. The CDR3 is made up of 14 amino acids. CDR1 and CDR2 (germline): SGHKS, YYEKEE (reference sequence). Trimming cost V 4 bases and J 4 bases; bases outside gene matches: 4. CDR3 sequence: CASSVGQGSYGYTF. The CDR3 region has the DNA TGTGCCAGCAGCGTGGGACAGGGGAGCTATGGCTACACCTTC.

This chain joins TRBV24-1 and TRBJ2-3; 7 bases are shared with TRBD2. The V segment lost 9 bases and the J segment 4 bases; nucleotides outside the gene matches: 9. This CDR3 is 14 amino acids long. Germline values: CDR1 KGHDR, CDR2 SFDVKD. The chain's CDR3 is CATSGTKVPDTQYF. The CDR3 nucleotides read TGTGCCACCTCCGGGACTAAGGTTCCAGATACGCAGTATTTT.

This clone turned up a few times. Within the sample, other DNA sequences also encode this same CDR3. V and J are TRBV15 and TRBJ1-1; tentative D call: TRBD1 (5 bases). The CDR3 runs to 14 residues. The germline V and J ends were trimmed by 0 bases and 3 bases, with 8 bases remaining between them. The V gene's germline CDR1 is LNHNV and CDR2 YYDKDF (reference sequence). The CDR3 region is CATSREGGDTEAFF. Written as DNA, the CDR3 is TGTGCCACCAGCAGAGAAGGAGGGGACACTGAAGCTTTCTTT. The full variable domain, in which reference TRBV15 and TRBJ1-1 provide the parts outside the CDR3, is DAMVIQNPRYQVTQFGKPVTLSCSQTLNHNVMYWYQQKSSQAPKLLFHYYDKDFNNEADTPDNFQSRRPNTSFCFLDIRSPGLGDTAMYLCATSREGGDTEAFFGQGTRLTVV.

CDR3 in amino acids: CATSDLTGGGTDTQYF. For the CDR3, the DNA is TGTGCCACCAGTGATTTGACGGGGGGGGGCACAGATACGCAGTATTTT. This chain links TRBV24-1 with TRBJ2-3; 8 bases fit TRBD2. The CDR3 loop spans 16 amino acids. Looked up from germline, CDR1 is KGHDR and CDR2 is SFDVKD. V lost 0 bases to trimming and J lost 1 base; unmatched junction nucleotides: 2.

This clone was seen once. The V call is TRBV19, the J call TRBJ2-7; a weak D match, TRBD2 (6 bases). Germline values: CDR1 LNHDA, CDR2 SQIVND (reference sequence). V lost 3 bases to trimming and J lost 7 bases, with 10 bases between them. The CDR3 runs to 12 residues. The CDR3 DNA is TGTGCCAGTAGTATCTCCGGGAGTGAGCAGTACTTC. Its protein is CASSISGSEQYF.

This chain connects TRBV11-3 to TRBJ2-5; TRBD2 is a possible D gene (5 bases). Trimming took 5 bases from V and 6 from J, leaving 13 bases between them. This CDR3 region has 13 residues. Per the germline V gene, CDR1 is SGHNT and CDR2 is YENEEA. In DNA form, the CDR3 reads TGTGCCAGCAGCCTTACTAGTTCGCAGACCCAGTACTTC. This sequence encodes CASSLTSSQTQYF.

The V gene is TRBV5-6, the J gene TRBJ1-1, with 7 bases that match TRBD1. This CDR3 contains 15 residues. V was pared by 4 bases and J by 1 base, with 7 bases of the junction left unmatched. Germline values: CDR1 SGHDT, CDR2 YYEEEE. The CDR3 region has the DNA TGTGCCAGCAGCCCCCCGGGACAGCCGAACACTGAAGCTTTCTTT. Translated: CASSPPGQPNTEAFF.